The 18 T cell receptor beta chains below were found in one sample sequenced in a study of shared clonotypes between healthy human individuals. Clones were read by immunoSEQ multiplex PCR, and TCRdb kept only the in-frame ones, dropping some. The sample has under 2.5 million clones; roughly 90% are singletons. The specimen sequenced was naive CD4+ T cells from PBMCs. Subset specified: CD45RA+ positively selected. These TCRs come from a young man in good health. Some clones in this sample may be carry-over from other donors' samples.

The rearrangement links TRBV5-1 to TRBJ2-2; D ambiguous. Germline V gene sequence: CDR1 SGHRS, CDR2 YFSETQ. V gave up 5 bases and J gave up 0 bases, with 14 bases separating them. The length of the CDR3 is 16 residues. This CDR3 reads CASRRWTQPNTGELFF. CDR3 in DNA: TGCGCCAGCAGACGATGGACCCAACCGAACACCGGGGAGCTGTTTTTT.

V gene TRBV5-1 combines with J gene TRBJ2-3; 7 bases match TRBD2. Germline CDR1 is SGHRS and CDR2 is YFSETQ. This CDR3 is built from 13 residues. CDR3 sequence reads: CATRRESTDTQYF. In nucleotides, the CDR3 is TGCGCTACTAGGCGGGAGAGCACAGATACGCAGTATTTT.

The chain joins TRBV27 to TRBJ2-7; unclear D gene. CDR1 and CDR2 from the germline V gene are MNHEY and SMNVEV (reference sequence). This CDR3 contains 14 residues. The V gene lost 2 bases and the J gene lost 2 bases, with 10 bases spanning the gap. The CDR3, as DNA: TGTGCCAGCAGTTTACGGTTATCTCCCTACGAGCAGTACTTC. Protein sequence: CASSLRLSPYEQYF.

The rearrangement joins TRBV28 to TRBJ2-7, with unresolved D. V was trimmed by 6 bases and J by 6 bases, leaving 6 bases between them. The CDR3 sequence is 10 residues long. CDR1 and CDR2 from the germline V gene are MDHEN and SYDVKM. The CDR3 protein is CASSRGEQYF. The CDR3 region has the DNA TGTGCCAGCAGCAGAGGCGAGCAGTACTTC.

The chain is built from TRBV5-1 and TRBJ2-5; perhaps TRBD2 as D (5 bases). This CDR3 spans 15 amino acids. The V gene's germline CDR1 is SGHRS and CDR2 YFSETQ. Trimming cost V 2 bases and J 1 base, with 12 bases left between them. The chain's CDR3 is CASSFGLLIQETQYF. The CDR3, as DNA: TGCGCCAGCAGCTTCGGACTCTTAATCCAAGAGACCCAGTACTTC.

The rearrangement uses TRBV11-2 and TRBJ2-5; 9 positions match TRBD1. This CDR3 is 16 amino acids long. Germline V gene data show CDR1 as SGHAT and CDR2 as FQNNGV. Trimming removed 2 bases from V and 6 bases from J; junction bases left unmatched: 10. For the CDR3, the DNA is TGTGCCAGCAGCTTACTGGTATACAGGGGGCGGCAGACCCAGTACTTC. Its protein product is CASSLLVYRGRQTQYF.

This clone appeared once. This CDR3 is also generated by other DNA sequences in the sample. This rearrangement joins TRBV19 to TRBJ1-5; TRBD1 matches 7 bases. The CDR3 is made up of 14 amino acids. CDR1 is LNHDA, CDR2 SQIVND, per germline (reference sequence). Trimming took 1 base from V and 5 from J; bases not matched to a gene: 2. This chain's CDR3 is CASSIVGGDQPQHF. CDR3 DNA sequence: TGTGCCAGTAGTATAGTAGGGGGCGATCAGCCCCAGCATTTT.

Remarks on this clone: Different DNA sequences within this sample yield the same CDR3. The chain carries TRBV5-1 and TRBJ2-3; the D is unclear. This CDR3 is 15 amino acids long. V dropped 2 bases and J dropped 0 bases, with 10 bases sitting between them. Germline CDR1 and CDR2: SGHRS and YFSETQ. The CDR3 bases are TGCGCCAGCAGCTTAGGTGGTTCTAGCACAGATACGCAGTATTTT. It yields the protein CASSLGGSSTDTQYF.

On this clone: Within the sample, other DNA sequences also encode this same CDR3. The chain couples TRBV5-1 to TRBJ1-1; D possibly corresponds to TRBD1 (5 bases). CDR1 is SGHRS and CDR2 is YFSETQ in the germline V gene. V lost 1 base, J lost 4 bases, and 8 bases lay in between. The CDR3 is 13 residues long. The CDR3 sequence is CASSLQGSTEAFF. The DNA of the CDR3 is TGCGCCAGCAGCTTGCAGGGCTCCACTGAAGCTTTCTTT.

The chain links TRBV30 to TRBJ1-3, with D tentatively TRBD1 (5 bases). V was cut by 3 bases and J by 0 bases, with 12 bases left in between. Germline CDR1 reads GTSNPN; CDR2 reads SVGIG (reference sequence). The CDR3 totals 15 residues. CDR3 loop: CAWRPGGSSGNTIYF. The DNA for the CDR3 is TGTGCCTGGAGGCCTGGGGGTAGCTCTGGAAACACCATATATTTT.

The CDR3 loop is CASSPIIPGPDAEQYF. CDR3 DNA sequence: TGTGCCAGCTCACCTATAATACCGGGCCCCGACGCGGAGCAGTACTTC. The rearrangement uses TRBV18 and TRBJ2-7; D remains unclear. The ends were cut back, 3 bases at V and 7 bases at J, with 22 bases in the middle. The CDR3 is made up of 16 amino acids. Germline assignment: CDR1 KGHSH and CDR2 LQKENI.

The CDR3: CASSPRSRLGLLYTQYF. CDR3 DNA sequence: TGTGCCAGCAGCCCACGTTCACGACTAGGACTCTTATATACGCAGTATTTT. V gene TRBV11-2 combines with J gene TRBJ2-3; D may be TRBD2 (6 bases). Germline CDR1 reads SGHAT; CDR2 reads FQNNGV. This CDR3 has 17 residues. V dropped 5 bases and J dropped 7 bases, with 25 bases sitting between them.

J is TRBJ2-1 and V is TRBV19; either TRBD1 or TRBD2 may fit D (5 bases each). This CDR3 spans 16 amino acids. Trimming removed 5 bases at V and 7 bases at J, with 21 bases between. The germline gives CDR1 LNHDA, CDR2 SQIVND (reference sequence). The CDR3: CASSSPPGRRLNEQFF. CDR3 in DNA: TGTGCCAGTAGTTCCCCCCCGGGACGGAGGCTGAATGAGCAGTTCTTC. Full variable domain (remainder filled in from reference TRBV19 and TRBJ2-1): DGGITQSPKYLFRKEGQNVTLSCEQNLNHDAMYWYRQDPGQGLRLIYYSQIVNDFQKGDIAEGYSVSREKKESFPLTVTSAQKNPTAFYLCASSSPPGRRLNEQFFGPGTRLTVL.

The V call is TRBV7-2, the J call TRBJ2-3; D gene ambiguous. Trimming stripped 5 bases from V and 2 bases from J, with 8 bases between. Germline assignment: CDR1 SGHTA and CDR2 FQGNSA. CDR3 length: 13 amino acids. The CDR3 loop reads CASSTVPTDTQYF. The CDR3 DNA reads TGTGCCAGCAGCACCGTCCCCACAGATACGCAGTATTTT. Based on the CDR3 plus reference TRBV7-2 and TRBJ2-3, the full variable domain is GAGVSQSPSNKVTEKGKDVELRCDPISGHTALYWYRQSLGQGLEFLIYFQGNSAPDKSGLPSDRFSAERTGGSVSTLTIQRTQQEDSAVYLCASSTVPTDTQYFGPGTRLTVL.

CDR3 sequence: CASSLFALLANPTDTQYF. In DNA, the CDR3 is TGTGCCAGCAGTTTATTCGCTCTACTAGCAAACCCCACAGATACGCAGTATTTT. The chain links TRBV27 to TRBJ2-3; tentative D call: TRBD2 (6 bases). V lost 1 base and J lost 2, with 19 bases in between. CDR1 is MNHEY, CDR2 SMNVEV, per germline (reference sequence). There are 18 residues in the CDR3.

CDR3 region: CASSPAYGGGPWDEQFF. CDR3 bases: TGCGCCAGCAGTCCTGCATATGGGGGAGGGCCTTGGGATGAGCAGTTCTTC. This rearrangement joins TRBV5-1 to TRBJ2-1, with 7 bases matching TRBD2. V was pared by 5 bases and J by 8 bases, with 19 bases of the junction left unmatched. The germline V gene encodes CDR1 SGHRS and CDR2 YFSETQ. CDR3 length equals 17 residues.

The gene calls are TRBV2 and TRBJ1-5; perhaps TRBD1 as D (5 bases). This CDR3 region has 15 residues. V was pared by 6 bases and J by 2 bases, with 14 bases between. Germline CDR1 is SNHLY and CDR2 is FYNNEI. The CDR3 is CASRAGTLGNQPQHF. The CDR3 coding sequence is TGTGCCAGCAGGGCCGGGACCCTAGGCAATCAGCCCCAGCATTTT.

The rearrangement links TRBV7-6 to TRBJ1-4; perhaps TRBD1 as D (6 bases). Trimming cost V 5 bases and J 7 bases, with 14 bases left between them. The CDR3 length is 14 residues. Per the germline V gene, CDR1 is SGHVS and CDR2 is FNYEAQ. This chain's CDR3 is CASSPGVFGEKLFF. CDR3 in DNA: TGTGCCAGCAGCCCAGGGGTGTTCGGTGAAAAACTGTTTTTT.